The 2 T cell receptor beta chains listed next were all sequenced from one sample in a study of blood T cell repertoires in COVID-19. The method was immunoSEQ multiplex PCR; TCRdb's version includes in-frame clones alone and lacks a portion of them. The sample includes under 200,000 clones, roughly 80% of them seen just once. Sequencing was carried out using PBMCs or T cells enriched from blood (not recorded which). The receptors derive from a woman aged 55-70 years with acute COVID-19.

This clone was seen ten or more times. This rearrangement joins TRBV30 to TRBJ2-7; D call uncertain. V was shortened by 4 bases and J by 7 bases, with 14 bases between the two germline ends. The CDR3 sequence is 12 residues long. The germline V gene has CDR1 GTSNPN and CDR2 SVGIG (reference sequence). The CDR3 here is CAWTPLPGEQYF. CDR3 DNA: TGTGCCTGGACCCCTCTGCCCGGGGAGCAGTACTTC.

The chain joins TRBV29-1 to TRBJ2-1, with 11 positions matching TRBD2. Germline V gene sequence: CDR1 SQVTM, CDR2 ANQGSEA. This CDR3 region has 15 residues. The V gene end was trimmed by 6 bases and the J gene end by 4 bases; junction bases not matched to a gene: 8. The CDR3 nucleotides are TGCAGCGTGGGAGGGACTAGCGGCCCTTACAATGAGCAGTTCTTC. As protein: CSVGGTSGPYNEQFF.